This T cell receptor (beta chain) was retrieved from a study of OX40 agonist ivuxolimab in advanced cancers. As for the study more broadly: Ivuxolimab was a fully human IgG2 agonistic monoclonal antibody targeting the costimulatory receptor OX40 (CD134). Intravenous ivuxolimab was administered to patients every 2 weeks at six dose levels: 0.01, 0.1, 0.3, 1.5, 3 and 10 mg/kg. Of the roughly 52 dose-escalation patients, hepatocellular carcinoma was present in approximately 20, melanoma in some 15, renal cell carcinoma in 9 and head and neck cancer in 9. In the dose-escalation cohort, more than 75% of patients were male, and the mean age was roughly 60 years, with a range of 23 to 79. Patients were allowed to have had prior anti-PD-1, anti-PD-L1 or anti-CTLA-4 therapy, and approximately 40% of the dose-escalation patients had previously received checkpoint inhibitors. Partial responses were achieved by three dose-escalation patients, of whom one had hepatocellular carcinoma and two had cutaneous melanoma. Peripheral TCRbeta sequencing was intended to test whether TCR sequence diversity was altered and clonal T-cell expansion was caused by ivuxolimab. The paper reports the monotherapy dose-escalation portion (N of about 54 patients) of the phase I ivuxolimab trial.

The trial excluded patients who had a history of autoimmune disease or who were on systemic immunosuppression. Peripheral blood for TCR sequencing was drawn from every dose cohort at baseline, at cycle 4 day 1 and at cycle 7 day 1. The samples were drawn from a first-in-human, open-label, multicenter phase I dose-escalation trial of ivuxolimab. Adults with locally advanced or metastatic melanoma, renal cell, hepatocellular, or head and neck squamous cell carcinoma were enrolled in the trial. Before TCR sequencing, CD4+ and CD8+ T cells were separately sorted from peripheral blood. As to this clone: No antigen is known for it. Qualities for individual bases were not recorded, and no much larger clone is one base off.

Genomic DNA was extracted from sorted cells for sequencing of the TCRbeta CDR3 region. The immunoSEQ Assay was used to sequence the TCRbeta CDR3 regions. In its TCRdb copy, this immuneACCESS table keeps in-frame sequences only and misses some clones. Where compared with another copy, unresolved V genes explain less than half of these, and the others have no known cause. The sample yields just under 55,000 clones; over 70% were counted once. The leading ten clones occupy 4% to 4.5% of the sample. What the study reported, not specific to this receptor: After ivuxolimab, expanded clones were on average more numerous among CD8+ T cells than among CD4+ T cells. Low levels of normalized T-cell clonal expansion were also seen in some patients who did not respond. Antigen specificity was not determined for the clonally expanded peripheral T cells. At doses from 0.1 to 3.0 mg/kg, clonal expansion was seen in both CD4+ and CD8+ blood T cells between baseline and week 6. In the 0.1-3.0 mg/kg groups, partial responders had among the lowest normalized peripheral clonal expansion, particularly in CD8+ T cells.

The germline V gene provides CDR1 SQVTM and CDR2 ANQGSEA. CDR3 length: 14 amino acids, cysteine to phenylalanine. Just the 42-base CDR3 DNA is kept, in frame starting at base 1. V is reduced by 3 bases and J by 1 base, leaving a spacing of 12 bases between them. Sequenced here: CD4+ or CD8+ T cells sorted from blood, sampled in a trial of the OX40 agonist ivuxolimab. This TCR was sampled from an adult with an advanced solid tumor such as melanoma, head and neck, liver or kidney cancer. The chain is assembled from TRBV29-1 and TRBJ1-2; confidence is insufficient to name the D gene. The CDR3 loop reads CSVDGLPVNYGYTF. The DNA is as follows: TGCAGCGTTGATGGGCTACCCGTTAACTATGGCTACACCTTC.